This TCR beta chain was recovered during a study of STAT5B mutations in CD4+ large granular lymphocyte leukemia. Method: immunoSEQ multiplex PCR; TCRdb's copy keeps in-frame clones and lacks some. This sample has 30,000 to 40,000 clones, with roughly 85% found just once. Material for sequencing was CD4+ T cells from blood buffy coats. The sequence was collected from a human donor in good health.

The CDR3: CASRRDNYNQPQHF. As DNA, the CDR3 is TGTGCCAGTAGGAGGGACAACTACAATCAGCCCCAGCATTTT. V usage is TRBV19 and J usage is TRBJ1-5; possible D gene TRBD1, 6 bases. The CDR3 sequence is 14 residues long. With 6 bases removed from V and 3 bases from J, the gap between germline ends came to 12 bases. CDR1 LNHDA and CDR2 SQIVND come from the germline V gene (reference sequence).